This TCR beta chain stems from a study of CD8 T cells in Susac syndrome. Study-wide results and caveats: By the study's own acknowledgment, its TCR sequencing and HLA analysis included relatively few individuals.

V was clipped by 0 bases and J by 0 bases, with 15 bases between them. The CDR3 length is 18 residues. Germline V gene data show CDR1 as GTSNPN and CDR2 as SVGIG (reference sequence). To note about this clonotype: Its antigen is undetermined.

RNA amounts of about 0.5 to 1 ug underwent reverse transcription with random hexamers. In TCRdb, the immunoSEQ multiplex PCR reads were re-called with MiXCR into one record per CDR3 protein. The table shows about 140,000 distinct CDR3 sequences, with 95% occurring only once. Sequencing of TCR beta was performed on blood CD8+ T cells and on blood CD4+ T cells. The multiple sclerosis control group consisted of treatment-naive patients whose relapsing-remitting disease, which was either stable or active, fulfilled revised McDonald criteria. Negative isolation yielded CD4+ and CD8+ T cells, and FACS enriched TEMRA cells.

This clonotype was sampled from a human donor with multiple sclerosis. The chain couples TRBV30 to TRBJ1-6; possible D gene TRBD1, 5 bases. The sample comprised CD4+ T cells from PBMCs. DNA for the CDR3: TGTGCCTGGAGTGTAGGGGTCGGACTCTTCTCCTATAATTCACCCCTCCACTTT. Translating gives CAWSVGVGLFSYNSPLHF.